The 16 T cell receptor beta chains reported below all come from one sample, sequenced in a study of cytomegalovirus exposure and HLA in healthy donors. PCR primers comprised 60 Vbeta and 13 Jbeta primers. TCRdb's table, derived via immunoSEQ multiplex PCR, lists solely in-frame clones and lacks some. The data show over 150,000 clones, about 77% seen once. Sequencing was performed on PBMCs. The receptors stem from a male donor in good health and CMV-seropositive.

The chain's CDR3 is CASSQNRGQGHEAFF. The CDR3 DNA reads as TGTGCCAGCAGCCAAAACCGCGGACAGGGGCATGAAGCTTTCTTT. The genes are TRBV4-2 and TRBJ1-1, with TRBD1 matching over 9 bases. The CDR3 length is 15 residues. Trimming took 2 bases from V and 7 from J; bases not matched to a gene: 8. CDR1 and CDR2 from the germline V gene are LGHNA and YNFKEQ.

The chain combines TRBV9 with TRBJ1-3; no definite D call. The CDR3 contains 15 residues. CDR1 is SGDLS and CDR2 is YYNGEE in the germline V gene. V was trimmed by 2 bases and J by 2 bases, leaving 11 bases between them. In nucleotides, the CDR3 is TGTGCCAGCAGCGTTGAGGGAAGGCCTGGAAACACCATATATTTT. Its translation: CASSVEGRPGNTIYF.

This chain joins TRBV7-2 and TRBJ2-1, with 7 positions matching TRBD1. CDR3 length: 11 amino acids. The germline CDR1 and CDR2 sequences are SGHTA and FQGNSA. V gave up 5 bases and J gave up 15 bases; unmatched junction bases: 7. CDR3 nucleotide sequence: TGTGCCAGCAGCCCGGGGACAGCTGGGTTCTTC. This gives the protein CASSPGTAGFF.

The chain is built from TRBV10-2 and TRBJ1-1; 7 nucleotides agree with TRBD1. The germline gives CDR1 WSHSY, CDR2 SAAADI. Trimming at V came to 0 bases and at J to 5 bases, leaving 15 bases not matched to a gene. CDR3 length: 18 amino acids. CDR3 loop: CASSESMHFEGARTEAFF. The CDR3 coding sequence is TGCGCCAGCAGTGAGTCGATGCATTTCGAGGGGGCTCGGACTGAAGCTTTCTTT.

V usage is TRBV30 and J usage is TRBJ2-7; perhaps TRBD1 as D (6 bases). CDR1 GTSNPN and CDR2 SVGIG come from the germline V gene (reference sequence). Trimming removed 3 bases from V and 5 bases from J, with 11 bases in between. The length of the CDR3 is 12 residues. CDR3 sequence reads: CAWSRQGNEQYF. The CDR3 DNA reads as TGTGCCTGGAGCCGGCAGGGGAACGAGCAGTACTTC.

The J gene is TRBJ1-1, the V gene TRBV7-2; D unclear. V was clipped by 3 bases and J by 1 base, with 12 bases between them. The CDR3 runs to 15 residues. Per germline, CDR1 SGHTA and CDR2 FQGNSA. Here the CDR3 reads CASSFNQRTNTEAFF. The CDR3, as DNA: TGTGCCAGCAGCTTCAATCAGCGAACGAACACTGAAGCTTTCTTT. Combining the CDR3 with reference TRBV7-2 and TRBJ1-1 gives the whole variable domain GAGVSQSPSNKVTEKGKDVELRCDPISGHTALYWYRQSLGQGLEFLIYFQGNSAPDKSGLPSDRFSAERTGGSVSTLTIQRTQQEDSAVYLCASSFNQRTNTEAFFGQGTRLTVV.

This chain joins TRBV18 and TRBJ2-1; 7 nucleotides match TRBD2. This CDR3 spans 15 amino acids. With V trimmed by 3 bases and J by 4 bases, 6 bases remained unmatched. Germline values: CDR1 KGHSH, CDR2 LQKENI. CDR3 protein: CASSPGQRGYNEQFF. The CDR3 nucleotides are TGTGCCAGCTCACCGGGCCAGCGGGGTTACAATGAGCAGTTCTTC.

The chain is built from TRBV5-1 and TRBJ2-7, with 8 bases fitting TRBD1. The germline V gene encodes CDR1 SGHRS and CDR2 YFSETQ. Trimming removed 0 bases from V and 5 bases from J; junction bases left unmatched: 1. The CDR3 consists of 13 residues. The CDR3 here is CASSLETGDEQYF. The CDR3, as DNA: TGCGCCAGCAGCTTGGAGACAGGGGACGAGCAGTACTTC. Based on the CDR3 plus reference TRBV5-1 and TRBJ2-7, the full variable domain is KAGVTQTPRYLIKTRGQQVTLSCSPISGHRSVSWYQQTPGQGLQFLFEYFSETQRNKGNFPGRFSGRQFSNSRSEMNVSTLELGDSALYLCASSLETGDEQYFGPGTRLTVT.

The chain combines TRBV6-6 with TRBJ2-3; TRBD2 agrees at 9 bases. This CDR3 contains 16 residues. Per germline, CDR1 MNHNY and CDR2 SVGAGI (reference sequence). Unmatched junction bases numbered 8, after V lost 5 bases and J lost 2 bases. The CDR3 nucleotides read TGTGCCAGCAGTGCCCGTAGCGGGGGATACACAGATACGCAGTATTTT. Protein sequence: CASSARSGGYTDTQYF.

V is TRBV27 and J is TRBJ1-1; 7 bases fit TRBD1. The V and J ends lost 4 bases and 2 bases, in that order; junction bases with no gene match: 1. From germline, CDR1 is MNHEY and CDR2 SMNVEV (reference sequence). CDR3 length: 13 amino acids. CDR3 DNA: TGTGCCAGCAGTTGGACAGGTAACACTGAAGCTTTCTTT. This sequence encodes CASSWTGNTEAFF.

Of note for this clone: Within the sample, other DNA sequences also encode this same CDR3. J is TRBJ1-1 and V is TRBV5-6, with 8 bases lining up with TRBD1. After removal of 2 bases from V and 2 bases from J, the junction contained 8 bases not matched to a gene. Germline CDR1 reads SGHDT; CDR2 reads YYEEEE. This CDR3 is 16 amino acids long. CDR3 loop: CASSLFGQGGNTEAFF. The CDR3 nucleotides read TGTGCCAGCAGCTTATTTGGACAGGGAGGCAACACTGAAGCTTTCTTT.

The chain has TRBV6-1 and TRBJ1-2; TRBD1 agrees at 7 bases. The V gene end was trimmed by 8 bases and the J gene end by 4 bases; junction bases not matched to a gene: 10. The CDR3 has 14 amino acids. Per the germline V gene, CDR1 is MNHNS and CDR2 is SASEGT. This chain's CDR3 is CASRQGSISYGYTF. The CDR3 nucleotides read TGTGCCAGCCGACAGGGATCCATTTCCTATGGCTACACCTTC.

Regarding this clone: The sample has other DNA sequences that encode this CDR3 too. The chain is built from TRBV5-1 and TRBJ2-1; D gene unclear. There are 13 residues in the CDR3. Deletions cut 5 bases from V and 9 bases from J, with 15 bases between. Germline V gene lookup returns CDR1 SGHRS and CDR2 YFSETQ. The CDR3: CASSPRPGGEQFF. The DNA for the CDR3 is TGCGCCAGCAGTCCTCGACCCGGCGGTGAGCAGTTCTTC.

The chain links TRBV7-9 to TRBJ2-2; 7 bases line up with TRBD1. The CDR3 is 14 amino acids. Germline V gene lookup returns CDR1 SEHNR and CDR2 FQNEAQ (reference sequence). Trimming cost V 3 bases and J 6 bases; bases outside gene matches: 4. CDR3 bases: TGTGCCAGCAGCTTGACAGGGTCAGCCGGGGAGCTGTTTTTT. Its protein product is CASSLTGSAGELFF.

The J gene is TRBJ2-2, the V gene TRBV29-1, with D possibly being TRBD2 (6 bases). Germline values: CDR1 SQVTM, CDR2 ANQGSEA. V was cut by 6 bases and J by 5 bases, with 7 bases left in between. This CDR3 comprises 11 residues. As DNA, the CDR3 is TGCAGCGTAAGCGGGACCGGGGAGCTGTTTTTT. Translating it yields CSVSGTGELFF.

This clone was seen a handful of times. The genes are TRBV5-1 and TRBJ1-1; 10 bases agree with TRBD1. Germline CDR1 and CDR2: SGHRS and YFSETQ. After removal of 3 bases from V and 4 bases from J, the junction contained 9 bases not matched to a gene. The CDR3 spans 16 residues. CDR3 bases: TGCGCCAGCAGCTCCCGACAGGGGGCGAGGGGCACTGAAGCTTTCTTT. Amino acids: CASSSRQGARGTEAFF.